Here is one T cell receptor beta chain with its context. This specimen belongs to a study of OX40 agonist ivuxolimab in advanced cancers. As for the study in general: An anti-OX40 (CD134) antibody with agonistic activity, ivuxolimab, was administered to patients. Enrolled patients in dose escalation had cancers that were hepatocellular carcinoma, melanoma, renal cell or head and neck cancer.

Method: immunoSEQ multiplex PCR; TCRdb's copy keeps in-frame clones and lacks some. The table lists under 60,000 clones, approximately 90% of them singletons. The TCR comes from an adult with an advanced solid tumor such as melanoma, head and neck, liver or kidney cancer. The sequenced sample was CD4+ or CD8+ T cells sorted from blood, obtained in a trial of the OX40 agonist ivuxolimab.

The CDR3 is CASSEDGNGELFF. The DNA of the CDR3 is TGTGCCAGCAGTGAAGATGGGAACGGGGAGCTGTTTTTT. This chain connects TRBV2 to TRBJ2-2, with unresolved D. Trimming took off 1 base at V and 7 bases at J, with 7 bases between the two ends. This CDR3 has 13 amino acids. Germline CDR1 and CDR2: SNHLY and FYNNEI.